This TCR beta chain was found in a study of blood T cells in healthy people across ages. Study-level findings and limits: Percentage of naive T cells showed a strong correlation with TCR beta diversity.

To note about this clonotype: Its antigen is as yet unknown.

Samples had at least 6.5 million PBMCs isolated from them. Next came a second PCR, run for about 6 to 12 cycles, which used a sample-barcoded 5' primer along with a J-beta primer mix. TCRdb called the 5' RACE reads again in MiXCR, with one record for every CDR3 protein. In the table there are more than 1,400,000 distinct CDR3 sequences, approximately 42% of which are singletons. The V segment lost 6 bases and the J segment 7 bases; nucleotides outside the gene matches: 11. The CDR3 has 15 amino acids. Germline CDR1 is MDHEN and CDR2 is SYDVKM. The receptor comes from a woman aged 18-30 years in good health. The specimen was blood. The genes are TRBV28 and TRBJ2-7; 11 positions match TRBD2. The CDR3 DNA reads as TGTGCCAGCAGACTAGCGGGAGTGCAATCGTATGAGCAGTACTTC. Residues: CASRLAGVQSYEQYF. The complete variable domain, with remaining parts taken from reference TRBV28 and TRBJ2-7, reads DVKVTQSSRYLVKRTGEKVFLECVQDMDHENMFWYRQDPGLGLRLIYFSYDVKMKEKGDIPEGYSVSREKKERFSLILESASTNQTSMYLCASRLAGVQSYEQYFGPGTRLTVT.